A selection of T cell receptor beta chains follows, all from one sample in a study of T cell responses to AZD1222 COVID-19 vaccine. Assay used: immunoSEQ multiplex PCR; TCRdb lists only in-frame clones, some missing. The sample holds more than 90,000 clones, about 89% seen once. The sample was peripheral blood, taken 28 days after the second AZD1222 dose. All receptors come from an adult who received the AZD1222 COVID-19 vaccine. Each CDR3 is given with its conserved first and last residue. Fields, in order: D gene, V gene, J gene, CDR3 DNA, CDR3 protein. The D gene is left open where the match is weak.

NA,TRBV9,TRBJ2-3,TGTGCCAGCAGCGTAGTAACAGGGCCAGATACGCAGTATTTT,CASSVVTGPDTQYF
NA,TRBV5-5,TRBJ2-3,TGTGCCAGCAGTTTATATACTTTCACAGATACGCAGTATTTT,CASSLYTFTDTQYF
NA,TRBV5-1,TRBJ2-2,TGCGCCAGCAGCTTGTCGGGTCTGCACACCGGGGAGCTGTTTTTT,CASSLSGLHTGELFF
TRBD2,TRBV6-2/TRBV6-3,TRBJ2-7,TGTGCCAGCAGTTTTCTTAGCGGGGAATACGAGCAGTACTTC,CASSFLSGEYEQYF
NA,TRBV5-6,TRBJ2-7,TGTGCCAGCAGCTTGGGCATCTCCTACGAGCAGTACTTC,CASSLGISYEQYF
TRBD2,TRBV5-1,TRBJ2-3,TGCGCCAGCAGCCGCGGACTAGCGGAGAGCACAGATACGCAGTATTTT,CASSRGLAESTDTQYF
NA,TRBV27,TRBJ1-6,TGTGCCAGCAGGGGGCTGACAGGTCGTAGCCCCTATAATTCACCCCTCCACTTT,CASRGLTGRSPYNSPLHF
NA,TRBV12-3/TRBV12-4,TRBJ2-7,TGTGCCAGCAGTTTTTTTGGCGAGCAGTACTTC,CASSFFGEQYF
TRBD2,TRBV5-4,TRBJ2-7,TGTGCCAGCAGCTTGGGCGGGAGAGGTCACTACGAGCAGTACTTC,CASSLGGRGHYEQYF
TRBD2,TRBV4-3,TRBJ2-7,TGCGCCAGCAGCCAAGAAAGCGGGAGCTCCTACGAGCAGTACTTC,CASSQESGSSYEQYF
NA,TRBV6-1,TRBJ1-3,TGTGCCAGCAGTGAAGGAGGGTTCGGAAACACCATATATTTT,CASSEGGFGNTIYF
NA,TRBV7-9,TRBJ2-2,TGTGCCAGCAGCGCCAGTGCCGGGGCCGGGGAGCTGTTTTTT,CASSASAGAGELFF
NA,TRBV7-2,TRBJ2-1,TGTGCCAGCAGCATAATCGGTACGAGCTCCTACAATGAGCAGTTCTTC,CASSIIGTSSYNEQFF
NA,TRBV5-4,TRBJ1-6,TGTGCCAGCAGCTTGGAGAGCTCCTATAATTCACCCCTCCACTTT,CASSLESSYNSPLHF